One TCR beta chain is described in this entry. The data stem from a study of blood T cell repertoires in COVID-19. The CDR3 loop spans 15 amino acids. Trimming pared 0 bases from V and 0 bases from J, leaving 10 bases between. CDR1 and CDR2 (germline): SGHDT, YYEEEE. TCRdb keeps only in-frame clones here, not all; method: immunoSEQ multiplex PCR. Here the sample spans 65,000 to 75,000 clones, nearly 90% being singletons. The sequencing input was peripheral blood. The genes are TRBV5-6 and TRBJ2-7; D gene unclear. The TCR originated in a woman between 45 and 60 years old with active COVID-19. The CDR3 region is CASSLVGSSSYEQYF. Here the CDR3 DNA reads TGTGCCAGCAGCTTGGTGGGCAGTTCCTCCTACGAGCAGTACTTC.